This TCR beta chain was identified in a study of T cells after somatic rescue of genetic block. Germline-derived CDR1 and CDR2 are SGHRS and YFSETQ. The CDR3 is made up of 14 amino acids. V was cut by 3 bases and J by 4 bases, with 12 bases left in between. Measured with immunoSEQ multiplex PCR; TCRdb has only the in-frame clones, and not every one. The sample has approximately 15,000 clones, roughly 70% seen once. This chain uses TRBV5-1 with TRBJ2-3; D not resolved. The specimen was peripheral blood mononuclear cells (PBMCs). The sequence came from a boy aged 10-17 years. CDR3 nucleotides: TGCGCCAGCAGCTATAAGGTTAATTCAGATACGCAGTATTTT. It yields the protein CASSYKVNSDTQYF. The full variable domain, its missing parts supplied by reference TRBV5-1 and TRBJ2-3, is KAGVTQTPRYLIKTRGQQVTLSCSPISGHRSVSWYQQTPGQGLQFLFEYFSETQRNKGNFPGRFSGRQFSNSRSEMNVSTLELGDSALYLCASSYKVNSDTQYFGPGTRLTVL.